The clone carrying this T cell receptor beta chain occurred a few times. Its antigen remains unknown. 13 Jbeta primers and 60 Vbeta primers were used for the PCR. In the original analysis: The authors later counted roughly 77 million unique TCR beta chains, 9.5 million to 11 million of them shared. Some clones are missing from TCRdb's copy, which holds only in-frame ones; the method was immunoSEQ multiplex PCR. Clone size and the V and J calls come from that table; the DNA yielded D and trimming. The profile shows some 130,000 clones, 74% of them singletons. This specimen belongs to a study of cytomegalovirus exposure and HLA in healthy donors. Healthy bone marrow donors made up the donors. Study-wide results and caveats: Some TCR beta chains (more than 150 of them) were listed as cytomegalovirus-associated.

The sequence was collected from a woman in her fifties or sixties in good health and CMV-seropositive. Source material: PBMCs.

The CDR3 DNA reads as TGTGCCAGCAGGAACGGGGATAGCTCCTACAATGAGCAGTTCTTC. This sequence encodes CASRNGDSSYNEQFF. This chain links TRBV4-2 with TRBJ2-1; weak D call: TRBD2 (5 bases). This CDR3 is 15 amino acids long. Trimming left V 6 bases short and J 0 bases short, with 12 bases between. Per germline, CDR1 LGHNA and CDR2 YNFKEQ.